A single sample is the source of the 4 T cell receptor beta chains below, sequenced in a study of blood T cells in healthy people across ages. The use of a sample-barcoded 5' primer and a J-beta primer mix characterized a second PCR of roughly 7 to 12 cycles. MiXCR was run by TCRdb on the 5' RACE reads, yielding one entry per CDR3 protein. Here the sample spans hundreds of thousands of distinct CDR3 sequences, around 68% being singletons. Sequencing input: blood. The receptors were gathered from a man aged 25 to 40 in good health.

The genes are TRBV11-1 and TRBJ2-1; 8 bases are shared with TRBD1. The J call may be faulty, since TRBJ2-7 better matches the DNA end. This CDR3 has 15 residues. In germline, CDR1 is SGHAT, CDR2 FQDESV (reference sequence). CDR3 residues: CASSLGQGSYNEQYF. DNA for the CDR3: TGTGCCAGCAGCTTAGGACAGGGGTCCTACAATGAGCAGTACTTC.

This chain joins TRBV13 and TRBJ2-4, with D hard to call. The end of the DNA fits TRBJ2-7 better, so the J call may be wrong. The CDR3 is made up of 13 amino acids. CDR1 and CDR2 (germline): PRHDT, FYEKMQ (reference sequence). The CDR3 DNA sequence: TGTGCCAGCAGCTTAGGGATGACCTACGAGCAGTACTTC. This encodes CASSLGMTYEQYF.

In its sample, this clonotype was seen a few times. The chain couples TRBV9 to TRBJ2-1, with D tentatively TRBD1 (6 bases). The CDR3 covers 16 residues. From germline, CDR1 is SGDLS and CDR2 YYNGEE. The V and J ends lost 3 bases and 1 base respectively, with 14 bases between them. This CDR3 is CASSGGQRLSYNEQFF. CDR3 bases: TGTGCCAGCAGCGGCGGACAGCGTCTTTCCTACAATGAGCAGTTCTTC.

The V gene is TRBV20-1, the J gene TRBJ1-2; D is unresolved. Germline loops: CDR1 DFQATT, CDR2 SNEGSKA (reference sequence). This CDR3 has 14 residues. The V end was cut by 1 base, the J end by 1 base, with 10 bases between. The DNA for the CDR3 is TGCAGTGCTAGAGCCGGTAGTGGTAACTATGGCTACACCTTC. Translation: CSARAGSGNYGYTF.